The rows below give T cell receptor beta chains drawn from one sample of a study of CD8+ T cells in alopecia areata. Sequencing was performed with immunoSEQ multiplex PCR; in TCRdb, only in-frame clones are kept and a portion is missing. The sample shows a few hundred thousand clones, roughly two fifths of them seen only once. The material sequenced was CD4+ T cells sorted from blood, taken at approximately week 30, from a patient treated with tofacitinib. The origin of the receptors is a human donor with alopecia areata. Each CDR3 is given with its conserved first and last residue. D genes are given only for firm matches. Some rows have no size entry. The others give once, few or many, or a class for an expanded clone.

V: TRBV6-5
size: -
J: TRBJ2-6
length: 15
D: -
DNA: TGTGCCAGCAGTAAACAGGGTACTGGGGCCAACGTCCTGACTTTC
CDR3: CASSKQGTGANVLTF

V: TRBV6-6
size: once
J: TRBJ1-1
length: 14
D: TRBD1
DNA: TGTGCCAGCAGCTCTACAGGGGGCGTCACTGAAGCTTTCTTT
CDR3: CASSSTGGVTEAFF

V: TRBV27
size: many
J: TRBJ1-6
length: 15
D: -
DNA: TGTGCCAGCAGTCCCCGGGGGGGGACTGGATCACCCCTCCACTTT
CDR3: CASSPRGGTGSPLHF

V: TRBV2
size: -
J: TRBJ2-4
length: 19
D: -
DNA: TGTGCCAGCCGCCTGGGGAGGGGGCGAGGGAGAGAGGGTGAAAACATTCAGTACTTC
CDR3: CASRLGRGRGREGENIQYF

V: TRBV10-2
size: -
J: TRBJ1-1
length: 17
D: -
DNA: TGCGCCAGCAGTGACGGGATGAGAACTAGCATGAACACTGAAGCTTTCTTT
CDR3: CASSDGMRTSMNTEAFF

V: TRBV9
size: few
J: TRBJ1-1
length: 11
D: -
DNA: TGTGCCAGCAGCCGGGGTGCTGAAGCTTTCTTT
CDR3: CASSRGAEAFF

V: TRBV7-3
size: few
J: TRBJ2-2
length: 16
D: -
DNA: TGTGCCAGCAGTCTAAGTCCCGCCTCAGGGGCCGGGGAGCTGTTTTTT
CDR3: CASSLSPASGAGELFF

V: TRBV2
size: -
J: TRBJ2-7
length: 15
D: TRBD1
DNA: TGTGCCAGCGTCGAAAGGGACAGGGTCACCTACGAGCAGTACTTC
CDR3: CASVERDRVTYEQYF

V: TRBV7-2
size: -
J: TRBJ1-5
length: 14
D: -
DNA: TGTGCCAGCAGCTTATCCCCGGGCAATCAGCCCCAGCATTTT
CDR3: CASSLSPGNQPQHF

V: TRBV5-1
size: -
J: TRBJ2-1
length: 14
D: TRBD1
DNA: TGCGCCAGCAGCACCCGACAGGGGGTGAGGGAGCAGTTCTTC
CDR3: CASSTRQGVREQFF

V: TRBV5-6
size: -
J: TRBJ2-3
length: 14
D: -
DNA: TGTGCCAGCAGCTCCTGGGACAGCACAGATACGCAGTATTTT
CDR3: CASSSWDSTDTQYF

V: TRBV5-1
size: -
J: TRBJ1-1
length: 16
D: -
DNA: TGCGCCAGCAGCCAGCCACCAACCACAGTGAACACTGAAGCTTTCTTT
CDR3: CASSQPPTTVNTEAFF

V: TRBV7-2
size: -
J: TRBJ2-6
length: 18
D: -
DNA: TGTGCCAGCAGCCTAGTAGGAGGGGGAGGGTCTGGGGCCAACGTCCTGACTTTC
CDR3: CASSLVGGGGSGANVLTF

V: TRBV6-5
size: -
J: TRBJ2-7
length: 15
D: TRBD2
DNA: TGTGCCACCCTCGGGGGTAGCGGGGGGAGCTACGAGCAGTACTTC
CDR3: CATLGGSGGSYEQYF

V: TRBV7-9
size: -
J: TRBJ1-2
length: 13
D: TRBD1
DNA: TGTGCCAGCAGCATAGGGGGCCCCTATGGCTACACCTTC
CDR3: CASSIGGPYGYTF

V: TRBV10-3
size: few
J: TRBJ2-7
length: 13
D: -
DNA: TGTGCCACCGCCGGGAAGGATCCCTACGAGCAGTACTTC
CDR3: CATAGKDPYEQYF

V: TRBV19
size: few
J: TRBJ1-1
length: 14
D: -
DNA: TGTGCCACCAGCCGGACGGATATGAACACTGAAGCTTTCTTT
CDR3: CATSRTDMNTEAFF

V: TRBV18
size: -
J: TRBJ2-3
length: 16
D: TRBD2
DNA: TGTGCCAGCTCACCCCGGGATCCTGGGGGGGAAGATACGCAGTATTTT
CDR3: CASSPRDPGGEDTQYF

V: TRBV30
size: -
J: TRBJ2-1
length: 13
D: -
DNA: TGTGCCTGGAGTCGGGCGGTCTACAATGAGCAGTTCTTC
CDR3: CAWSRAVYNEQFF

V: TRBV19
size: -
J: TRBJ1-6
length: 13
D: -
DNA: TGTGCCAGTAGTATCCAGGGCTATTCACCCCTCCACTTT
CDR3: CASSIQGYSPLHF

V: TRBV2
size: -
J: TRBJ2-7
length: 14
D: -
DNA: TGTGCCAGCAGTGAACTGGTCCTCTCCTACGAGCAGTACTTC
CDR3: CASSELVLSYEQYF

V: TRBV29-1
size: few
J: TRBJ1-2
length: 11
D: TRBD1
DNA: TGCAGCGAAGGGACAGATGGTGGCTACACCTTC
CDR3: CSEGTDGGYTF

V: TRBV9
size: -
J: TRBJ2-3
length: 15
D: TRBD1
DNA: TGTGCCAGCAGCATCTCAGGGGGCAACACAGATACGCAGTATTTT
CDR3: CASSISGGNTDTQYF

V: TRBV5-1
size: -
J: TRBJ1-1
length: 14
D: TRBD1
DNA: TGCGCCAGCAGCCCCCCCGGGACAGGGAAAGAAGCTTTCTTT
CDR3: CASSPPGTGKEAFF

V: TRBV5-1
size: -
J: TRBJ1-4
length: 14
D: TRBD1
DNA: TGCGCCAGCAGACCCGACAGGGAGGGTGAAAAACTGTTTTTT
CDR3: CASRPDREGEKLFF

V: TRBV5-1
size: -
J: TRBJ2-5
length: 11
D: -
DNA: TGCGCCAGCAGCGGAGGGGAGACCCAGTACTTC
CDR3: CASSGGETQYF

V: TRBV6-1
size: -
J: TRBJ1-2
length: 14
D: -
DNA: TGTGCCAGCAGTGAAGTGGGGGGAAACTATGGCTACACCTTC
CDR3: CASSEVGGNYGYTF

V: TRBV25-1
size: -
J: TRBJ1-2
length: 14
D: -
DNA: TGTGCCAGCAGTGGGTCAACAGGGATCTATGGCTACACCTTC
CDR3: CASSGSTGIYGYTF

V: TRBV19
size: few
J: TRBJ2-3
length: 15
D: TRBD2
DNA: TGTGCCAGTAGTACCCTAGCGGGGGGCACAGATACGCAGTATTTT
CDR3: CASSTLAGGTDTQYF

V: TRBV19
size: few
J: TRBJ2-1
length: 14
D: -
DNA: TGTGCCAGTAGTCCCCTGGGAGGCTCCAATGAGCAGTTCTTC
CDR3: CASSPLGGSNEQFF

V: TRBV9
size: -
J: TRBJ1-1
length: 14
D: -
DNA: TGTGCCAGCAGCGTACGGCCAGGGGTAACTGAAGCTTTCTTT
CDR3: CASSVRPGVTEAFF

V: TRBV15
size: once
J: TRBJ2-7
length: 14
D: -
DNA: TGTGCCACCAGCTCTAGCGAGCAAACCTACGAGCAGTACTTC
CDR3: CATSSSEQTYEQYF

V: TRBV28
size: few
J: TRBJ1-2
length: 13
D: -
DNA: TGTGCCAGCAGCGGGGGGGCCCGCTATGGCTACACCTTC
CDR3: CASSGGARYGYTF

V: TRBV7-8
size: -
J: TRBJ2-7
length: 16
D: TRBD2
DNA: TGTGCCAGCAGGGAGACGAGAGCGGGAGTATCCTACGAGCAGTACTTC
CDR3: CASRETRAGVSYEQYF

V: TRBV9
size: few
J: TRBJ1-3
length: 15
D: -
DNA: TGTGCCAGCAGCGTGGACAGCTACTCTGGAAACACCATATATTTT
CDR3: CASSVDSYSGNTIYF

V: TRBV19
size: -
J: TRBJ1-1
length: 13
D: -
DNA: TGTGCCAGTAGTTCGCAGGCGAACACTGAAGCTTTCTTT
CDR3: CASSSQANTEAFF

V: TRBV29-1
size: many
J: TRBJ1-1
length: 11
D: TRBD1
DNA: TGCAGCTCCGGACAGGGCCCGTCAGCTTTCTTT
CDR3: CSSGQGPSAFF

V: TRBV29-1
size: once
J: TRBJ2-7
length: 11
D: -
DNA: TGCAGCGTTGAAGTAGCATACGGGCAGTACTTC
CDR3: CSVEVAYGQYF

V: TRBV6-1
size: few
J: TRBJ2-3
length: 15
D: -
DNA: TGTGCCAGCAGTGTTTGGTCAAACCCTCCAGATACGCAGTATTTT
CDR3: CASSVWSNPPDTQYF

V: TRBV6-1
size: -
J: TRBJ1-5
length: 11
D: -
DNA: TGTGCCAGCAGTTACAGTAGGGACCAGCATTTT
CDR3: CASSYSRDQHF

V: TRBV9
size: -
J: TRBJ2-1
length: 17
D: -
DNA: TGTGCCAGCAGCGGTAAGACAGGTGGTATCTCCTACAATGAGCAGTTCTTC
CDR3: CASSGKTGGISYNEQFF

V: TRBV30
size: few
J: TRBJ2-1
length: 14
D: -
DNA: TGTGCCTGGAGTGGGAGAAGCCCCTACAATGAGCAGTTCTTC
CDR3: CAWSGRSPYNEQFF

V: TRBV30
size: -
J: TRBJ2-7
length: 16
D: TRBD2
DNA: TGTGCCTGGAGTCCCCCCGCGGGAGCTCGGTCCTACGAGCAGTACTTC
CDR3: CAWSPPAGARSYEQYF

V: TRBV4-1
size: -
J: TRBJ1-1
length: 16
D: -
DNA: TGCGCCAGCAGCCAAGATTATCGGAAAATGAACACTGAAGCTTTCTTT
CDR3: CASSQDYRKMNTEAFF

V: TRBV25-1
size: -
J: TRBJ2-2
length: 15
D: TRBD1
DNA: TGTGCCAGCAGGGACAGGGGGGCGGACACCAGGGAGCTGTTTTTT
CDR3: CASRDRGADTRELFF

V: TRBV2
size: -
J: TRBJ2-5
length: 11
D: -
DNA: TGTGCCAGCAGGAGGGGAGAGACCCAGTACTTC
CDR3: CASRRGETQYF

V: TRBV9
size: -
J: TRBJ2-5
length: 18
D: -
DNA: TGTGCCAGCAGCTTCCCGAGATGGGGCTTTTCCGCCCAAGAGACCCAGTACTTC
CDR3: CASSFPRWGFSAQETQYF

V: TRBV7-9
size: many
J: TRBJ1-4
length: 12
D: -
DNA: TGTGCCAGCAGCTTAGAAAAGGGATCGCTGTTTTTT
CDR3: CASSLEKGSLFF

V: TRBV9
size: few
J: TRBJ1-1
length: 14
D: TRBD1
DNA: TGTGCCAGCAGCGCGATGGGGACAGGGGGTGAAGCTTTCTTT
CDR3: CASSAMGTGGEAFF

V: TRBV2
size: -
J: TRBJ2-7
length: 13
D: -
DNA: TGTGCCAGCAAGGAATGGGGGACCTACGAGCAGTACTTC
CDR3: CASKEWGTYEQYF

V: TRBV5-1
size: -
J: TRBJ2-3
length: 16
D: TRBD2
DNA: TGCGCCAGCAGCTTCTCTCTAGCGGGAGGCCCAGATACGCAGTATTTT
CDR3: CASSFSLAGGPDTQYF

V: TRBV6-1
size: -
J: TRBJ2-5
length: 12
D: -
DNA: TGTGCCAGCAGTGATTATTCCCTGACCCAGTACTTC
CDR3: CASSDYSLTQYF

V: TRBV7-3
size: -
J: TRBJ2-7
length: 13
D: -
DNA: TGTGCCAGCAGCTTAAACAGGGAACACGAGCAGTACTTC
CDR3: CASSLNREHEQYF

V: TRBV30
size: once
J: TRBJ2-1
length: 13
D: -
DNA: TGTGCCTGGAGTGTAGGAGGTCACAATGAGCAGTTCTTC
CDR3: CAWSVGGHNEQFF

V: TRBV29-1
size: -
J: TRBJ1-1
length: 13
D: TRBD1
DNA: TGCAGCGCTATGGGACAGCGGGCCACTGAAGCTTTCTTT
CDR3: CSAMGQRATEAFF

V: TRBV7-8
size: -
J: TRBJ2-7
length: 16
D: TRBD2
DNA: TGTGCCAGCAGCCTAGAGACTAGCGGGAGGCCCTACGAGCAGTACTTC
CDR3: CASSLETSGRPYEQYF

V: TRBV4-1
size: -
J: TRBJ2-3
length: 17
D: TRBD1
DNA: TGCGCCAGCAGCCGGGGGACAGGGGCGAGAGTTCCAGATACGCAGTATTTT
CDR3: CASSRGTGARVPDTQYF